The 15 T cell receptor beta chains given below trace back to one sample, sequenced in a study of CD8+ T cells in alopecia areata. After isolation, RNA underwent reverse transcription to generate cDNA as the sequencing template. Sequencing used immunoSEQ multiplex PCR; TCRdb keeps in-frame clones, though not all of them. The sample lists 90,000 to 100,000 clones, less than 50% occurring once. Sequencing was done on a sample of CD4+ T cells sorted from blood. Receptor source: a human donor with alopecia areata.

The table lists this clone with a few counts. The chain carries TRBV29-1 and TRBJ2-7; TRBD1 agrees at 11 bases. Trimming at V came to 3 bases and at J to 4 bases, leaving 5 bases not matched to a gene. CDR3 length equals 14 residues. In germline, CDR1 is SQVTM, CDR2 ANQGSEA. The CDR3 DNA is TGCAGCGTTGAGGTCCGGGACAGGGGGTACGAGCAGTACTTC. This translates into CSVEVRDRGYEQYF.

The gene calls are TRBV7-2 and TRBJ2-7; unclear D gene. The ends were cut back, 3 bases at V and 5 bases at J, with 11 bases in the middle. Germline CDR1 reads SGHTA; CDR2 reads FQGNSA. This CDR3 region has 13 residues. CDR3 DNA sequence: TGTGCCAGCAGCTTGTCCCCAAACGACGAGCAGTACTTC. Amino acid sequence: CASSLSPNDEQYF.

The chain couples TRBV29-1 to TRBJ2-2, with D perhaps assigned TRBD1 or TRBD2 (6 bases each). V lost 6 bases, J lost 7 bases, and 18 bases lay in between. CDR3 length equals 14 residues. Germline-derived CDR1 and CDR2 are SQVTM and ANQGSEA. The CDR3 spells CSVGGSQGSGELFF. DNA for the CDR3: TGCAGCGTCGGAGGGAGTCAGGGGAGCGGGGAGCTGTTTTTT.

The V call is TRBV30, the J call TRBJ1-2; no clear D gene. Between the trimmed V and J ends, which lost 0 bases and 4 bases, there was a span of 27 bases. In germline, CDR1 is GTSNPN, CDR2 SVGIG (reference sequence). There are 19 residues in the CDR3. Written as DNA, the CDR3 is TGTGCCTGGAGTGTAGGCTCGGGGAAGGTGGTGAACGCGGGCTATGGCTACACCTTC. It yields the protein CAWSVGSGKVVNAGYGYTF.

This chain uses TRBV29-1 with TRBJ2-3; D might be TRBD2 (5 bases). The CDR3 loop spans 11 amino acids. CDR1 is SQVTM and CDR2 is ANQGSEA in the germline V gene. V lost 8 bases and J lost 9, with 15 bases in between. CDR3 protein: CSLLSLGTQYF. CDR3 in DNA: TGCAGCTTGTTATCACTAGGGACGCAGTATTTT.

The J gene is TRBJ2-3, the V gene TRBV4-3; TRBD2 aligns across 8 bases. Looked up from germline, CDR1 is LGHNA and CDR2 is YSLEER. V shed 1 base and J 3 bases; nucleotides not matched to a gene: 6. The CDR3 runs 16 residues. In DNA, the CDR3 is TGCGCCAGCAGCCAAGGAATCGGGGGGGGAACAGATACGCAGTATTTT. Translated, it gives CASSQGIGGGTDTQYF.

This clone was found a few times. The rearrangement uses TRBV7-9 and TRBJ2-5; D may be TRBD1 or TRBD2 (5 bases each). There are 13 residues in the CDR3. The V end was cut by 6 bases, the J end by 5 bases, with 13 bases between. CDR1 SEHNR and CDR2 FQNEAQ come from the germline V gene (reference sequence). The CDR3 DNA reads TGTGCCAGCAGACAAGGGGACGCGGAGACCCAGTACTTC. This gives the protein CASRQGDAETQYF.

The CDR3 DNA follows: TGTGCCACCAGCAGAGTTAGGACTAGCGGGAGGTACAATGAGCAGTTCTTC. Translating gives CATSRVRTSGRYNEQFF. This chain links TRBV15 with TRBJ2-1; 14 bases line up with TRBD2. The germline CDR1 and CDR2 sequences are LNHNV and YYDKDF (reference sequence). Trimming cost V 1 base and J 4 bases; bases outside gene matches: 3. CDR3 length equals 17 residues.

The V gene is TRBV28, the J gene TRBJ2-7, with D perhaps being TRBD1 or TRBD2 (6 bases each). The ends were cut back, 10 bases at V and 3 bases at J, with 22 bases in the middle. CDR1 is MDHEN, CDR2 SYDVKM, per germline. CDR3 size: 15 residues. The CDR3 is CATSRSGARDYEQYF. The CDR3 bases are TGTGCCACCTCCCGCTCGGGGGCTCGTGACTACGAGCAGTACTTC.

The chain is built from TRBV30 and TRBJ2-7, with TRBD2 matching over 8 bases. V was clipped by 3 bases and J by 3 bases; unmatched bases: 10. Per the germline V gene, CDR1 is GTSNPN and CDR2 is SVGIG (reference sequence). The length of the CDR3 is 15 residues. CDR3 sequence: CAWSPASGSLYEQYF. CDR3 bases: TGTGCCTGGAGCCCAGCCAGCGGGAGTCTCTACGAGCAGTACTTC.

The genes are TRBV2 and TRBJ1-5; D not resolved. This CDR3 contains 15 residues. In germline, CDR1 is SNHLY, CDR2 FYNNEI. Deletions cut 4 bases from V and 0 bases from J, with 10 bases between. The CDR3 nucleotides are TGTGCCAGCAGTGGGCGGCAATATAGCAATCAGCCCCAGCATTTT. It specifies CASSGRQYSNQPQHF.

About this clone: The same CDR3 arises from other DNA sequences in this sample as well. J is TRBJ1-1 and V is TRBV30; tentative D call: TRBD1 (5 bases). Germline lookup yields CDR1 GTSNPN and CDR2 SVGIG (reference sequence). This CDR3 has 14 amino acids. Trimming removed 0 bases from V and 0 bases from J, with 8 bases in between. The CDR3 coding sequence is TGTGCCTGGAGTGTTGGGGCCTTGAACACTGAAGCTTTCTTT. This codes for CAWSVGALNTEAFF.

In its sample, this clone was seen a few times. V usage is TRBV6-1 and J usage is TRBJ2-3, with 7 bases fitting TRBD1. Germline values: CDR1 MNHNS, CDR2 SASEGT. J lost 5 bases, V lost 0 bases, and 8 bases had no gene match. This CDR3 is 16 amino acids long. CDR3 in DNA: TGTGCCAGCAGTGAAGCCGGCCAGGGGGTAGGAGATACGCAGTATTTT. Residues: CASSEAGQGVGDTQYF.

This clone was recorded at least ten times. CDR3 in amino acids: CASSTLETQYF. The CDR3 DNA reads as TGTGCCAGCAGCACTTTGGAGACCCAGTACTTC. The chain has TRBV5-4 and TRBJ2-5; D unclear. The germline V gene encodes CDR1 SGHNT and CDR2 YYREEE (reference sequence). The CDR3 totals 11 residues. V was shortened by 4 bases and J by 5 bases, with 6 bases between the two germline ends.

This clone was counted between two and nine times. The chain combines TRBV27 with TRBJ2-5, with D possibly being TRBD1 or TRBD2 (5 bases each). The CDR3 contains 16 residues. Germline assignment: CDR1 MNHEY and CDR2 SMNVEV (reference sequence). With 5 bases removed from V and 5 bases from J, the gap between germline ends came to 21 bases. The CDR3: CASSNRDPRYRETQYF. CDR3 bases: TGTGCCAGCAGTAACCGGGACCCACGCTACAGGGAGACCCAGTACTTC.